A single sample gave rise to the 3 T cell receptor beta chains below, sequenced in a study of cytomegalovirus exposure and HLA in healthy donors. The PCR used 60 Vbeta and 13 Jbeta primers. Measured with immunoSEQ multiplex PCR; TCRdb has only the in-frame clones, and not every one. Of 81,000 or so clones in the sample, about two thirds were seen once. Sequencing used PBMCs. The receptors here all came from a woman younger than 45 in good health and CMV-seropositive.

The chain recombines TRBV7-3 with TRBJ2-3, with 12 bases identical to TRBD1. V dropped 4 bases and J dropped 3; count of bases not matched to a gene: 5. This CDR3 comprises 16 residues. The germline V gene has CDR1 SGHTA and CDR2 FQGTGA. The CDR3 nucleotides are TGTGCCAGCAGCTCCTGGGACAGGGGGCAAACAGATACGCAGTATTTT. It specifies CASSSWDRGQTDTQYF.

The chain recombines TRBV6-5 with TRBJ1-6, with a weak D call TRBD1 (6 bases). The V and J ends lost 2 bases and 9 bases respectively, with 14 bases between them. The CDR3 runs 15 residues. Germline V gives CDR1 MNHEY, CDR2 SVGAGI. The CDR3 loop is CASSYGAGAGSPLHF. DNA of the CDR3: TGTGCCAGCAGTTACGGGGCAGGGGCTGGTTCACCCCTCCACTTT.

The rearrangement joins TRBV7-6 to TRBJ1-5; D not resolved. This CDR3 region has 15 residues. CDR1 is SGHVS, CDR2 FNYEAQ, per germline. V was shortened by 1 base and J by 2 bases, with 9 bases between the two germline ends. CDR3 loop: CASSLGALGNQPQHF. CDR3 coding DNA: TGTGCCAGCAGCTTAGGGGCACTGGGCAATCAGCCCCAGCATTTT.